This TCR beta chain emerged from a study of T cell repertoires in cytomegalovirus infection. This clonotype was seen repeatedly, ten times or more. TCRdb reprocessed the reads with MiXCR, giving one entry per CDR3 protein. The profile shows about 260,000 distinct CDR3 sequences, around 8.7% of them singletons. The source of this sequence is a human donor in good health (CMV status not recorded). Some clones in this sample may be carry-over from other donors' samples. Sequenced material: PBMCs.

The CDR3 reads CAICRDNQPQHF. DNA of the CDR3: TGTGCCATATGTAGGGACAATCAGCCCCAGCATTTT. The V gene is TRBV28, the J gene TRBJ1-5; no reliable D call. The CDR3 covers 12 residues. Germline V gene data show CDR1 as MDHEN and CDR2 as SYDVKM. V was cut by 10 bases and J by 3 bases, with 10 bases left in between.